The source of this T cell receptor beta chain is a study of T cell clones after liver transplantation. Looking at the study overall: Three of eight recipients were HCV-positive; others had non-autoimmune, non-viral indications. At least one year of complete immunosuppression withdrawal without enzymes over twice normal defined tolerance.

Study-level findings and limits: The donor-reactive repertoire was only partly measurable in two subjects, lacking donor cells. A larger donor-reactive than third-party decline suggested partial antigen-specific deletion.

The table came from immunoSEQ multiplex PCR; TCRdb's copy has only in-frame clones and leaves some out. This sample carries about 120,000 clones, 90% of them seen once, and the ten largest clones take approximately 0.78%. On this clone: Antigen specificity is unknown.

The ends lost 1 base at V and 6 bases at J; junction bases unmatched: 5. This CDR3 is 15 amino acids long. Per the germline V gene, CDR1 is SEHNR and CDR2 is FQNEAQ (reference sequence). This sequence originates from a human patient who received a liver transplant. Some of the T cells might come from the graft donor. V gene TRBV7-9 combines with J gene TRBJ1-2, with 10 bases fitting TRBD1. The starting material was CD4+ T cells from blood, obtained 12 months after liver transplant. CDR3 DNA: TGTGCCAGCAGCTTAGAGGGACAGGGGCGTAATGGCTACACCTTC. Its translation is CASSLEGQGRNGYTF.